This T cell receptor (beta chain) was observed in a study of T cells in Graves' hyperthyroidism and ophthalmopathy. The CDR3 is 13 amino acids. Looked up from germline, CDR1 is MNHEY and CDR2 is SMNVEV (reference sequence). The V end was cut by 0 bases, the J end by 4 bases, with 3 bases between. There were TCR beta CDR3 regions amplified from RNA transcripts. Initially, a first-round RT-PCR of the TCR CDR3 employed the HTBI primer set. TCRdb recomputed calls from the multiplex PCR reads with MiXCR, one row per CDR3 protein. Here the sample spans 600,000 to 700,000 distinct CDR3 sequences, 14% to 15% being singletons.

The chain uses TRBV27 and TRBJ2-2; the D is unclear. Sequenced input: blood. The clonotype originates from a woman between 40 and 50 years old with Graves' ophthalmopathy. CDR3 sequence: CASSLSATGELFF. The CDR3 DNA reads as TGTGCCAGCAGTTTATCGGCCACCGGGGAGCTGTTTTTT.